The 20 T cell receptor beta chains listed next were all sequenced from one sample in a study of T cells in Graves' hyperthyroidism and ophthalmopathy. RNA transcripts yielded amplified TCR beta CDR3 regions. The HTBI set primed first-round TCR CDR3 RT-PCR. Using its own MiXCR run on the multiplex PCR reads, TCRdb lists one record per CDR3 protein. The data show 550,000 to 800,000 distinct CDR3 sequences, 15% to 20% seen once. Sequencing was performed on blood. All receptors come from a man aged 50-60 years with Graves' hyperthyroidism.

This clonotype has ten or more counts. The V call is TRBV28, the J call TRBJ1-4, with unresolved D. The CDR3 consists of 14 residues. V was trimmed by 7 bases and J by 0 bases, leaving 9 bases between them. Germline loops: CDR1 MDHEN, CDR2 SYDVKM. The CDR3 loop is CASTLSATNEKLFF. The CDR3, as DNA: TGTGCCAGCACGTTAAGTGCAACTAATGAAAAACTGTTTTTT.

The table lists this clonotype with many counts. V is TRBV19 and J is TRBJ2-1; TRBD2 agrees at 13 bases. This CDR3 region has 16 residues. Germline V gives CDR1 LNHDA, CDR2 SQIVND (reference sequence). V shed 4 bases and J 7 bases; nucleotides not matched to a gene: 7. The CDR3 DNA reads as TGTGCCAGTAGTACGTGGACTAGCGGGAGACAAAATGAGCAGTTCTTC. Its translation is CASSTWTSGRQNEQFF.

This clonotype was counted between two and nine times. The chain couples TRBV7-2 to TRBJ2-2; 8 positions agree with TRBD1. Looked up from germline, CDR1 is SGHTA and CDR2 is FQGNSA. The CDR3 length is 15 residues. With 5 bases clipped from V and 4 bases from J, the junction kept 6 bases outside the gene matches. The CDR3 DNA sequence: TGTGCCAGCAGCCCCAGGGGGCGCGGCACCGGGGAGCTGTTTTTT. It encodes CASSPRGRGTGELFF.

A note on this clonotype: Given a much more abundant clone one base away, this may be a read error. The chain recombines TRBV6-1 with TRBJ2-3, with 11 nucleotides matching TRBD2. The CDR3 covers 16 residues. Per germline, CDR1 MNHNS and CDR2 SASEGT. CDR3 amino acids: CASSESGTSGTDMQYF. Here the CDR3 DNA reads TGTGCCAGCAGTGAATCCGGGACTAGCGGCACAGATATGCAGTATTTT.

For the CDR3, the DNA is TGTGCCAGCACCCCGGGGGAGGGCCAAGAGACCCAGTACTTC. This sequence encodes CASTPGEGQETQYF. This chain links TRBV28 with TRBJ2-5; 7 bases fit TRBD2. V shed 7 bases and J 1 base; nucleotides not matched to a gene: 6. The CDR3 is 14 amino acids. Germline-derived CDR1 and CDR2 are MDHEN and SYDVKM. The full variable domain, with the rest looked up from reference TRBV28 and TRBJ2-5, is DVKVTQSSRYLVKRTGEKVFLECVQDMDHENMFWYRQDPGLGLRLIYFSYDVKMKEKGDIPEGYSVSREKKERFSLILESASTNQTSMYLCASTPGEGQETQYFGPGTRLLVL.

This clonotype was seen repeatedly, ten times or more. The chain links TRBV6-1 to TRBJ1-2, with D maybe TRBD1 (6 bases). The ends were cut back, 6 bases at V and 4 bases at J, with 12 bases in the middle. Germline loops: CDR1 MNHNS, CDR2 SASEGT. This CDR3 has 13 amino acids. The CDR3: CASRSGDTYGYTF. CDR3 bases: TGTGCCAGCAGATCAGGGGACACCTATGGCTACACCTTC.

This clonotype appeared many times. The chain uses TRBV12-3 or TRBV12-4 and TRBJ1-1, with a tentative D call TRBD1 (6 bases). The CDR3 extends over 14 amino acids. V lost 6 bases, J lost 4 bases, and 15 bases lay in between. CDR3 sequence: CASSTRTVVTEAFF. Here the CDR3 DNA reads TGTGCCAGCAGCACCCGGACAGTCGTCACTGAAGCTTTCTTT.

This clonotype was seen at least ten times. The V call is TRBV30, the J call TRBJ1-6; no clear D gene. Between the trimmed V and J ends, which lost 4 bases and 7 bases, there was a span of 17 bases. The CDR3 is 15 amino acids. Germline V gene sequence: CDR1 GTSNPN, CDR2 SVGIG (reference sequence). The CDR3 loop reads CAWIRYDVENSPLHF. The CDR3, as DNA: TGTGCCTGGATCCGATACGATGTTGAGAATTCACCCCTCCACTTT.

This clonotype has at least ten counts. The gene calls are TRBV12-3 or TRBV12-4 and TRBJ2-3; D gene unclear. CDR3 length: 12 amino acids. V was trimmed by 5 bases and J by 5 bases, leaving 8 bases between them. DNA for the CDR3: TGTGCCAGCAGTAGGATAGGAGATACGCAGTATTTT. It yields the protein CASSRIGDTQYF.

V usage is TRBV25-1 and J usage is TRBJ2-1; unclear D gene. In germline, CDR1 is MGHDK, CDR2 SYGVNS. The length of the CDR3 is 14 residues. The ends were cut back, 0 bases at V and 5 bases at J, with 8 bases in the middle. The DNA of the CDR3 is TGTGCCAGCAGTGAATATATGGCTGACAATGAGCAGTTCTTC. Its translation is CASSEYMADNEQFF.

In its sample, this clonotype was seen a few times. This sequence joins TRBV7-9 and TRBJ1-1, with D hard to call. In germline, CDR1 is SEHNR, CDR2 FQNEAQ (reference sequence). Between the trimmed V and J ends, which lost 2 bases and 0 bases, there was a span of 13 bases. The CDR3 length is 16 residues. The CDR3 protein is CASSLPAGDMNTEAFF. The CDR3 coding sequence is TGTGCCAGCAGCTTACCAGCCGGAGACATGAACACTGAAGCTTTCTTT.

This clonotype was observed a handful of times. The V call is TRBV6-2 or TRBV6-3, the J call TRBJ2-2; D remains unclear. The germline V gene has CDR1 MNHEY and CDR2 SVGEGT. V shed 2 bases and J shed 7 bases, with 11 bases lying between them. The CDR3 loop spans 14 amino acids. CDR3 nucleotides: TGTGCCAGCAGTTACCCATCGGCAAGCGGGGAGCTGTTTTTT. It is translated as CASSYPSASGELFF.

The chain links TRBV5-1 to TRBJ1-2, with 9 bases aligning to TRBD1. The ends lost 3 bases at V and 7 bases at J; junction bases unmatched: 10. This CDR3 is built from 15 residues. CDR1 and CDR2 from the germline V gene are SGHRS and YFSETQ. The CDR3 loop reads CASSYTGGAPSGYTF. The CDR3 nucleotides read TGCGCCAGCAGCTATACAGGGGGCGCCCCGTCTGGCTACACCTTC.

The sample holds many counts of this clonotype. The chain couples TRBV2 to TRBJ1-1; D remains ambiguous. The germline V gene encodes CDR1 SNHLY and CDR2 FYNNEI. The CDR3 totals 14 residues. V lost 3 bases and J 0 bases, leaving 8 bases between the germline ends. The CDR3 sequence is CASSDYSLNTEAFF. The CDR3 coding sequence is TGTGCCAGCAGTGATTACAGCTTGAACACTGAAGCTTTCTTT.

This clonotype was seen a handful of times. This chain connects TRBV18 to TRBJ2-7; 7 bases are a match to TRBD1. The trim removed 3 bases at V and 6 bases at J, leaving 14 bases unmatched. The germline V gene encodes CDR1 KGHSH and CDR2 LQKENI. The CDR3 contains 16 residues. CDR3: CASSPPSLRGQVEQYF. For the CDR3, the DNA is TGTGCCAGCTCACCCCCCTCGTTAAGGGGGCAGGTCGAGCAGTACTTC.

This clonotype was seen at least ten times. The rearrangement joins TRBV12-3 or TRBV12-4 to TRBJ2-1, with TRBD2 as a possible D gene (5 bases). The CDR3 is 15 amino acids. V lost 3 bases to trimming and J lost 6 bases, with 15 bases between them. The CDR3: CASSLRLTTRNEQFF. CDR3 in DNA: TGTGCCAGCAGTTTGAGACTAACTACCCGCAATGAGCAGTTCTTC.

The CDR3 DNA reads TGCAGTGCTATCTCAGCGGGAGGTGCAGATACGCAGTATTTT. It codes for CSAISAGGADTQYF. The rearrangement uses TRBV20-1 and TRBJ2-3, with TRBD2 identical over 9 bases. The germline gives CDR1 DFQATT, CDR2 SNEGSKA (reference sequence). The CDR3 runs to 14 residues. V was pared by 4 bases and J by 4 bases, with 6 bases of the junction left unmatched.

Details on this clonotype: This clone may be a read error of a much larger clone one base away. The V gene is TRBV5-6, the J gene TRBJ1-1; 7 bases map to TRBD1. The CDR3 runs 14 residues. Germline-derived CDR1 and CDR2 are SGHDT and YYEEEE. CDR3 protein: CASSSTGRSTEALF. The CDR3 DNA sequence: TGTGCCAGCAGCTCGACAGGGCGGAGCACTGAAGCTCTCTTT.

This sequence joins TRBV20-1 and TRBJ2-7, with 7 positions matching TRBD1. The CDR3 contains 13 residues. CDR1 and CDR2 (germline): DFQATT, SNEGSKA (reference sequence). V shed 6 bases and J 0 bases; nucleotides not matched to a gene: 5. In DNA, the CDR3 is TGCAGTGCAAAGGACAGGTCCTCCTACGAGCAGTACTTC. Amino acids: CSAKDRSSYEQYF.

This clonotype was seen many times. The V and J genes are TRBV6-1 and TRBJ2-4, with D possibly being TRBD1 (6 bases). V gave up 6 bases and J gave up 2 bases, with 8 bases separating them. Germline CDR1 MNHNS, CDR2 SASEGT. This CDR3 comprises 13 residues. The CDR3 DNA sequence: TGTGCCAGCAGCACAGGGACCAAAAACATTCAGTACTTC. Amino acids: CASSTGTKNIQYF.